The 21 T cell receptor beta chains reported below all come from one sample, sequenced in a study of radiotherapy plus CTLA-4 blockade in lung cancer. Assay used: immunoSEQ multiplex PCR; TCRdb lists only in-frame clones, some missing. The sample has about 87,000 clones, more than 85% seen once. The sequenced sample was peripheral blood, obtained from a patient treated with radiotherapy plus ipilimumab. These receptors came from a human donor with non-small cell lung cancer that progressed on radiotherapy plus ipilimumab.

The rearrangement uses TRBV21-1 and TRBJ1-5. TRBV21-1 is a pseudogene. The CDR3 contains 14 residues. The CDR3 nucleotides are TGTGCCAGCAGCAACCGGGCCTACCATCAGCCCCAGCATTTT. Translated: CASSNRAYHQPQHF.

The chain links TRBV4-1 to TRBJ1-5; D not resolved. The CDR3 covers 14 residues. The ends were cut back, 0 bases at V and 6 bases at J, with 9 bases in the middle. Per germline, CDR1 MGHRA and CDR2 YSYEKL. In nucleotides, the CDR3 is TGCGCCAGCAGCCAAGAGGTGGGAGGTCAGCCCCAGCATTTT. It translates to CASSQEVGGQPQHF.

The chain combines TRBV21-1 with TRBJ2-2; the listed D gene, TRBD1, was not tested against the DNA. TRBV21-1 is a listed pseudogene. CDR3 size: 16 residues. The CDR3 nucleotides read TGTGCCAGCAGCAGCCCAGGGTCGGTAAGCACCGGGGAGCTGTTTTTT. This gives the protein CASSSPGSVSTGELFF.

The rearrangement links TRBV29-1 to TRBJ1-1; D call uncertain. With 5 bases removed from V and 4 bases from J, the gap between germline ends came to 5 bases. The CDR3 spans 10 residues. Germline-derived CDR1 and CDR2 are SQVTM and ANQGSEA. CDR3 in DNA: TGCAGCGTTTTTTCCACTGAAGCTTTCTTT. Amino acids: CSVFSTEAFF.

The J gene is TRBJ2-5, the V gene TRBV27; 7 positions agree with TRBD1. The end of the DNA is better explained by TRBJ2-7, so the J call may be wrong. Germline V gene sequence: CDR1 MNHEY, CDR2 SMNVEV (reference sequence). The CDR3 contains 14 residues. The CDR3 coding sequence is TGTGCCAGCAGTTCGCGGACAGGCGATGGCGAGCAGTACTTC. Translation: CASSSRTGDGEQYF.

The CDR3 reads CASTRGGAGGGSTDTQYF. The CDR3 DNA is TGTGCCAGCACCCGCGGGGGAGCGGGGGGTGGCAGCACAGATACGCAGTATTTT. This chain joins TRBV5-4 and TRBJ2-3; 9 bases line up with TRBD2. Trimming took 6 bases from V and 0 from J; bases not matched to a gene: 14. The CDR3 runs to 18 residues. Germline CDR1 SGHNT, CDR2 YYREEE (reference sequence).

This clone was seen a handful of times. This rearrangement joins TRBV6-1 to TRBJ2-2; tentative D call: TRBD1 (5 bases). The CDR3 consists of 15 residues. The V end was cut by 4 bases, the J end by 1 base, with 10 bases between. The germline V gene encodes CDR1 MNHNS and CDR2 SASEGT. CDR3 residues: CASSAETVNTGELFF. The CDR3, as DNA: TGTGCCAGCAGTGCTGAGACAGTGAACACCGGGGAGCTGTTTTTT.

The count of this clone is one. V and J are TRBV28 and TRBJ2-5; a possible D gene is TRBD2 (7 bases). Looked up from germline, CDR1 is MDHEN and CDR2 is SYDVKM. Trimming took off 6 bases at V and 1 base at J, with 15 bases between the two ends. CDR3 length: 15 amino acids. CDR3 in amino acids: CASSWGASGQETQYF. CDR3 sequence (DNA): TGTGCCAGCAGCTGGGGGGCTAGCGGCCAAGAGACCCAGTACTTC.

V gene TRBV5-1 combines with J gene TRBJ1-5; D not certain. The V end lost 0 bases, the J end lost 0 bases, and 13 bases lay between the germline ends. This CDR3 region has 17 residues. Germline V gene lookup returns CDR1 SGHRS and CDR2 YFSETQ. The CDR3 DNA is TGCGCCAGCAGCTTGGTCGGGGAAACTTATAGCAATCAGCCCCAGCATTTT. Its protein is CASSLVGETYSNQPQHF.

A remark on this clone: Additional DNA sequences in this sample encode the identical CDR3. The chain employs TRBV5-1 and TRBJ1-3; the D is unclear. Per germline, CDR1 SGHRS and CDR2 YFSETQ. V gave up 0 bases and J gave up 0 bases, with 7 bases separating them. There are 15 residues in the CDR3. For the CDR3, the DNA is TGCGCCAGCAGCTTGGAAAGAGGCTCTGGAAACACCATATATTTT. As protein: CASSLERGSGNTIYF.

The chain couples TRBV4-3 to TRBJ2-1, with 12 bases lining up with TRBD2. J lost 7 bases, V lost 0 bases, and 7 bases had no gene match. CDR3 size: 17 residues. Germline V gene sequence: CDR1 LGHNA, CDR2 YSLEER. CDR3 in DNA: TGCGCCAGCAGCCAAGATCGATTTACTAGCGGGGGGAATGAGCAGTTCTTC. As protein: CASSQDRFTSGGNEQFF.

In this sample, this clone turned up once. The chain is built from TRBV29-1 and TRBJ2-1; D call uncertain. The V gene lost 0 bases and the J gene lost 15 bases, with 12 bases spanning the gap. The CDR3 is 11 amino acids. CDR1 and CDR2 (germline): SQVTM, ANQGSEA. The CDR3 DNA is TGCAGCGTTGAAGACTTGTCTAAGCTGTTCTTC. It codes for CSVEDLSKLFF.

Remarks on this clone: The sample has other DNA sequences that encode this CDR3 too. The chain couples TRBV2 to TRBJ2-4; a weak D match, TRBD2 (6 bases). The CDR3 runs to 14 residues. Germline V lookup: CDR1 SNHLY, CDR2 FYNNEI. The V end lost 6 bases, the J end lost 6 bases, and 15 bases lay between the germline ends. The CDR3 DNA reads TGTGCCAGCAGACCTCTCGGGGGAGTAAACATTCAGTACTTC. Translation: CASRPLGGVNIQYF.

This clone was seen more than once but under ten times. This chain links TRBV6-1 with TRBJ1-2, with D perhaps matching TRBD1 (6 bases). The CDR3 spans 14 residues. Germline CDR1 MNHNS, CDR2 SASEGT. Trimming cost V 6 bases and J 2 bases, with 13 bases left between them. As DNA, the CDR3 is TGTGCCAGCAGGGGGCAGGGGAGGAACTATGGCTACACCTTC. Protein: CASRGQGRNYGYTF.

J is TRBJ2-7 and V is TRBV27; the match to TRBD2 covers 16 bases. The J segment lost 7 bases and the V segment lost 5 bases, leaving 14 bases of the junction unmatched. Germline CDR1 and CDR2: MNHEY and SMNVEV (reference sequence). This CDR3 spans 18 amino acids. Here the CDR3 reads CASSPPPGLAGGPKEQYF. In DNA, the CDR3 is TGTGCCAGCAGTCCCCCCCCGGGACTAGCGGGGGGGCCTAAGGAGCAGTACTTC.

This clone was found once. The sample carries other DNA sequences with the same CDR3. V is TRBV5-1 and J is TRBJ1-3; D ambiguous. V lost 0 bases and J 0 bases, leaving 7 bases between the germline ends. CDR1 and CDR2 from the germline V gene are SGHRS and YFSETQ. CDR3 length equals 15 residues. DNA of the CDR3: TGCGCCAGCAGCTTGGCCCTAAGCTCTGGAAACACCATATATTTT. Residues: CASSLALSSGNTIYF.

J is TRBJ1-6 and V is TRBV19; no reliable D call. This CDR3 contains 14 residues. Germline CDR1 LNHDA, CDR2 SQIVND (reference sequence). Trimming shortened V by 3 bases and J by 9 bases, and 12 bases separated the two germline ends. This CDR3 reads CASSITGPISPLHF. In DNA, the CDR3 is TGTGCCAGTAGTATTACGGGTCCCATTTCACCCCTCCACTTT.

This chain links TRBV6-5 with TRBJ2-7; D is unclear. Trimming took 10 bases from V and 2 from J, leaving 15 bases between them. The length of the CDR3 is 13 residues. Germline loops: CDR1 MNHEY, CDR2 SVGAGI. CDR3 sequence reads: CATSPADTYEQYF. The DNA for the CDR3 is TGTGCCACCTCCCCCGCTGATACCTACGAGCAGTACTTC.

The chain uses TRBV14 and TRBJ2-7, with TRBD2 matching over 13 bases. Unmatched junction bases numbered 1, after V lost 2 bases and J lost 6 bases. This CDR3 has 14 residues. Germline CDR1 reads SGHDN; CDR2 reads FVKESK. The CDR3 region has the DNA TGTGCCAGCAGCCAAAGACTAGCGGGAGGCGAGCAGTACTTC. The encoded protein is CASSQRLAGGEQYF.

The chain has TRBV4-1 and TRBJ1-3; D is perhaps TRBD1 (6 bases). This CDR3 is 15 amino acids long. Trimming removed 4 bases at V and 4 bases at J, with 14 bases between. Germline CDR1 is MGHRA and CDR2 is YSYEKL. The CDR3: CASSRNTGSGNTIYF. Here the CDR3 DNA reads TGCGCCAGCAGCCGGAATACAGGGTCCGGAAACACCATATATTTT.

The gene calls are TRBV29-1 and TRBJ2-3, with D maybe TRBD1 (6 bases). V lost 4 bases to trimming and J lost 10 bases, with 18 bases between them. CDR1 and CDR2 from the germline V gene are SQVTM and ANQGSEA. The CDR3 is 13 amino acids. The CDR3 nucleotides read TGCAGCGTTGTAGGTGGGGGCATTGTCGCGCAGTATTTT. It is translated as CSVVGGGIVAQYF.